The 20 T cell receptor beta chains below all came from one sample that was sequenced in a study of blood T cells in healthy people across ages. Using a J-beta primer mix together with a sample-barcoded 5' primer, a second PCR was run for roughly 6 to 12 cycles. TCRdb passed the 5' RACE reads through MiXCR, listing each CDR3 protein once. The sample has some 930,000 distinct CDR3 sequences, roughly 28% seen once. The sample was also linked to a second study, of T cells of mothers and their children.

What was sequenced was blood. The receptors stem from a woman between 35 and 50 years old in good health.

In DNA form, the CDR3 reads TGTGCTAGTGGTTTGGCCGCCGGGACAGGGGGAACCGGGGAGCTGTTTTTT. Encoded protein: CASGLAAGTGGTGELFF. This chain joins TRBV12-5 and TRBJ2-2; 11 nucleotides match TRBD1. Trimming at V came to 1 base and at J to 5 bases, leaving 6 bases not matched to a gene. The CDR3 spans 17 residues. Germline CDR1 is LGHNT and CDR2 is FRNRAP.

V and J are TRBV20-1 and TRBJ2-5, with 9 nucleotides matching TRBD2. CDR3 length: 18 amino acids. Germline lookup yields CDR1 DFQATT and CDR2 SNEGSKA (reference sequence). V lost 0 bases, J lost 5 bases, and 16 bases stayed unmatched. The CDR3 is CSARDLSGSGGPRETQYF. CDR3 coding DNA: TGCAGTGCTAGAGATCTATCGGGGAGCGGGGGGCCCAGGGAGACCCAGTACTTC.

V usage is TRBV18 and J usage is TRBJ1-2; D is undetermined. The CDR3 extends over 13 amino acids. Trimming pared 1 base from V and 7 bases from J, leaving 10 bases between. The germline gives CDR1 KGHSH, CDR2 LQKENI. CDR3 amino acids: CASSPQGSCGYTF. The CDR3 region has the DNA TGTGCCAGCTCACCACAGGGTAGCTGTGGCTACACCTTC. Supplemented by reference TRBV18 and TRBJ1-2, the full variable domain reads NAGVMQNPRHLVRRRGQEARLRCSPMKGHSHVYWYRQLPEEGLKFMVYLQKENIIDESGMPKERFSAEFPKEGPSILRIQQVVRGDSAAYFCASSPQGSCGYTFGSGTRLTVV.

This clonotype was observed a handful of times. The rearrangement uses TRBV18 and TRBJ1-2, with TRBD1 matching over 8 bases. Germline lookup yields CDR1 KGHSH and CDR2 LQKENI. V lost 3 bases and J lost 7; bases outside the gene matches: 16. This CDR3 is 17 amino acids long. In nucleotides, the CDR3 is TGTGCCAGCTCACCGCAGACAGGGGACCACGGAGTAGGTGGCTACACCTTC. This encodes CASSPQTGDHGVGGYTF.

The chain joins TRBV19 to TRBJ2-1; 9 nucleotides align to TRBD1. Trimming removed 3 bases from V and 0 bases from J; junction bases left unmatched: 3. The CDR3 is made up of 16 amino acids. Germline V lookup: CDR1 LNHDA, CDR2 SQIVND (reference sequence). The CDR3 protein is CASSMTGGSSYNEQFF. DNA of the CDR3: TGTGCCAGTAGTATGACAGGGGGTAGCTCCTACAATGAGCAGTTCTTC.

Many counts were recorded for this clonotype. This chain's CDR3 is CASSGSPAGGRTGELFF. CDR3 sequence (DNA): TGTGCCAGCAGCGGCTCCCCAGCGGGGGGGCGGACCGGGGAGCTGTTTTTT. The J gene is TRBJ2-2, the V gene TRBV9; 10 nucleotides line up with TRBD2. The V gene end was trimmed by 3 bases and the J gene end by 5 bases; junction bases not matched to a gene: 10. The CDR3 consists of 17 residues. From germline, CDR1 is SGDLS and CDR2 YYNGEE.

About this clonotype itself: This may arise from a read error, as a much more abundant clone is one base away. The rearrangement links TRBV6-1 to TRBJ2-1; D perhaps matches TRBD2 (7 bases). This CDR3 spans 17 amino acids. Germline CDR1 MNHNS, CDR2 SASEGT. CDR3 protein: CACSPWGVGGPGNEQFF. As DNA, the CDR3 is TGTGCCTGCAGTCCCTGGGGGGTGGGGGGGCCTGGCAATGAGCAGTTCTTC.

This clonotype was counted a few times. The rearrangement links TRBV12-3 or TRBV12-4 to TRBJ1-1; D is ambiguous. The length of the CDR3 is 13 residues. V was clipped by 2 bases and J by 11 bases, with 15 bases between them. The CDR3 nucleotides read TGTGCCAGCAGTTTAACCATTTTCCCGTGGGCTTTCTTT. It codes for CASSLTIFPWAFF.

This clonotype was detected a few times. The genes are TRBV3-1 and TRBJ2-1, with 7 bases that match TRBD2. The V and J ends lost 4 bases and 0 bases, in that order; junction bases with no gene match: 12. The CDR3 is 18 residues long. Germline V gene data show CDR1 as LGHDT and CDR2 as YNNKEL (reference sequence). This CDR3 is CASSPLTGGLSSYNEQFF. The CDR3 bases are TGTGCCAGCAGCCCCCTTACGGGGGGTCTAAGCTCCTACAATGAGCAGTTCTTC.

As for this clonotype: This could be a read error, since a much larger clone is one nucleotide away. This chain links TRBV6-4 with TRBJ2-4, with 7 bases lining up with TRBD2. The CDR3 covers 14 residues. Germline-derived CDR1 and CDR2 are MRHNA and SNTAGT. V shed 8 bases, J shed 13 bases, and the junction held 17 bases outside the gene matches. The CDR3 DNA reads TGTGCCAGCTCACAGATTTCGGGAGGCGATGAGCAGTACTTC. Its protein product is CASSQISGGDEQYF.

This clonotype showed up many times. This chain connects TRBV20-1 to TRBJ2-4, with 9 bases aligning to TRBD1. Germline V gene lookup returns CDR1 DFQATT and CDR2 SNEGSKA (reference sequence). The J segment lost 5 bases and the V segment lost 5 bases, leaving 7 bases of the junction unmatched. This CDR3 comprises 14 residues. As DNA, the CDR3 is TGCAGTGCTGGCAAAACAGGGGGCCAAAACATTCAGTACTTC. Residues: CSAGKTGGQNIQYF.

This clonotype was seen more than once but under ten times. V and J are TRBV7-8 and TRBJ1-5, with D possibly matching TRBD1 (6 bases). The V and J ends lost 5 bases and 1 base respectively, with 15 bases between them. CDR1 and CDR2 from the germline V gene are SGHVS and FQNEAQ. CDR3 size: 16 residues. This CDR3 is CASSPQGTGSNQPQHF. DNA of the CDR3: TGTGCCAGCAGCCCTCAGGGTACAGGGAGCAATCAGCCCCAGCATTTT.

The V call is TRBV7-2, the J call TRBJ1-1, with D unclear. The V and J ends lost 5 bases and 0 bases respectively, with 13 bases between them. The CDR3 totals 15 residues. Germline loops: CDR1 SGHTA, CDR2 FQGNSA. The CDR3 sequence is CASSQNLLMNTEAFF. CDR3 sequence (DNA): TGTGCCAGCAGCCAAAACCTTTTAATGAACACTGAAGCTTTCTTT.

The rearrangement uses TRBV4-3 and TRBJ1-4; D is perhaps TRBD1 (6 bases). The ends were cut back, 0 bases at V and 8 bases at J, with 16 bases in the middle. The CDR3 spans 16 residues. Germline CDR1 reads LGHNA; CDR2 reads YSLEER. In nucleotides, the CDR3 is TGCGCCAGCAGCCAAGATTCGGGGGGCGCTTCGGAAAAACTGTTTTTT. Amino acids: CASSQDSGGASEKLFF.

This clonotype was found a few times. The V call is TRBV4-2, the J call TRBJ1-4; no clear D gene. Germline V CDR1 and CDR2: LGHNA, YNFKEQ. The germline V and J ends were trimmed by 0 bases and 7 bases, with 3 bases remaining between them. The CDR3 sequence is 12 residues long. CDR3 DNA: TGTGCCAGCAGCCAAGAGGGTGAAAAACTGTTTTTT. Its translation is CASSQEGEKLFF.

This clonotype turned up a few times. The V and J genes are TRBV4-3 and TRBJ2-1, with a tentative D call TRBD2 (5 bases). Germline lookup yields CDR1 LGHNA and CDR2 YSLEER. V lost 2 bases, J lost 10 bases, and 9 bases lay in between. The CDR3 consists of 12 residues. The CDR3, as DNA: TGCGCCAGCAGCCAAAACGGGGTGGAGCAGTTCTTC. Amino acid sequence: CASSQNGVEQFF.

This clonotype turned up a few times. The chain uses TRBV3-1 and TRBJ2-1, with a possible D match to TRBD2 (6 bases). The CDR3 contains 16 residues. Trimming cost V 4 bases and J 0 bases, with 13 bases left between them. Germline V gene lookup returns CDR1 LGHDT and CDR2 YNNKEL (reference sequence). The CDR3 DNA is TGTGCCAGCAGCCCGCGAGCGGGCACCTCCTACAATGAGCAGTTCTTC. As protein: CASSPRAGTSYNEQFF.

The chain couples TRBV13 to TRBJ2-1, with D possibly being TRBD2 (5 bases). Trimming removed 5 bases from V and 6 bases from J, with 14 bases in between. The CDR3 spans 14 residues. CDR1 and CDR2 (germline): PRHDT, FYEKMQ (reference sequence). CDR3 DNA sequence: TGTGCCAGCAGCCCGCCCGCTAGCTCCAATGAGCAGTTCTTC. It codes for CASSPPASSNEQFF.

Notes on this clonotype: A read error may explain this, as a much larger clone is one base away. The rearrangement uses TRBV7-9 and TRBJ2-6; 9 bases line up with TRBD1. From germline, CDR1 is SEHNR and CDR2 FQNEAQ (reference sequence). CDR3 length: 18 residues. CDR3 DNA: TGTGCCAGCAGCCACAGAGACAGGGGGAACTCTGGGACCAACGTCCTGACTTTC. Translation: CASSHRDRGNSGTNVLTF.

The table lists this clonotype with a few counts. It may be a read error: a sequence one base away is much more abundant. The gene calls are TRBV28 and TRBJ1-2, with D hard to call. V lost 7 bases to trimming and J lost 5 bases, with 14 bases between them. Germline V gene sequence: CDR1 MDHEN, CDR2 SYDVKM. This CDR3 comprises 13 residues. The CDR3 here is CASTTIREYGYTF. As DNA, the CDR3 is TGTGCCAGCACCACGATTCGGGAGTATGGCTACACCTTC.